The entry that follows covers one TCR beta chain sequence. Its antigen remains unidentified. This record belongs to a study of graft-versus-host responses after intestinal transplantation. Study at large: Each recipient received a multivisceral, liver-intestinal, or isolated intestinal graft. The recipients all started with anti-thymocyte globulin induction and then took tacrolimus and steroids for around 3 years. Study-level points and caveats: Allografts of one patient group, those with graft-donor T cell macrochimerism, had high graft-versus-host to host-versus-graft clonal ratios. Marrow from the recipient contained GvH clones, some of which had appeared first in ileum or blood.

Germline V gives CDR1 SGHNT, CDR2 YYREEE (reference sequence). CDR3 size: 16 residues. Trimming took off 0 bases at V and 0 bases at J, with 7 bases between the two ends. Profiled with immunoSEQ multiplex PCR; TCRdb holds only in-frame clones, not every one. The sample yields 96,000 or so clones, 92% seen once. The clonotype was recovered from a human donor who received an intestinal transplant. The V gene is TRBV5-4, the J gene TRBJ1-6; no definite D call. The input for sequencing was unstimulated CD4+ T cells sorted from spleen or lymph node cells, taken before intestinal transplant. The CDR3 nucleotides read TGTGCCAGCAGCTTGGTCCCCCGCTCCTATAATTCACCCCTCCACTTT. Residues: CASSLVPRSYNSPLHF. Using reference TRBV5-4 and TRBJ1-6 for the parts outside the CDR3, the full variable domain is ETGVTQSPTHLIKTRGQQVTLRCSSQSGHNTVSWYQQALGQGPQFIFQYYREEENGRGNFPPRFSGLQFPNYSSELNVNALELDDSALYLCASSLVPRSYNSPLHFGNGTRLTVT.